Presented here are 6 T cell receptor gamma chains from one specimen sequenced in a study of gammadelta T cells in human blood. TCRdb re-identified clones in the RT-PCR reads via CATT. The sample carries about 390 gamma-chain clones, roughly 8.1% recorded once. Sequencing used non-Vgamma9Vdelta2 gamma-delta T cells from cord blood. The receptors were sampled from a newborn.

The chain employs TRGV3 and TRGJ1 or TRGJ2. The germline V gene encodes CDR1 VTNTFY and CDR2 YDVSTARD (reference sequence). V dropped 0 bases and J dropped 3; count of bases not matched to a gene: 8. The length of the CDR3 is 15 residues. The CDR3 bases are TGTGCCACCTGGGACAGGCGGGGCACTTATTATAAGAAACTCTTT. It is translated as CATWDRRGTYYKKLF.

This clone is large (0.1 to 1%) in the sample. V gene TRGV10 combines with J gene TRGJP2. TRGV10 belongs to the ORF category, with a function that is uncertain. V lost 8 bases to trimming and J lost 3 bases; unmatched junction nucleotides: 4. This CDR3 has 13 residues. CDR3 loop: CAAWARSDWIKTF. The CDR3 DNA is TGTGCTGCGTGGGCCCGTAGTGATTGGATCAAGACGTTT.

Judged by abundance, this clone is large. The V and J genes are TRGV9 and TRGJ1 or TRGJ2. The CDR3 consists of 12 residues. Trimming cost V 2 bases and J 2 bases; bases outside gene matches: 0. Germline-derived CDR1 and CDR2 are GITISATS and ISYDGTV (reference sequence). The CDR3 is CALWEDYYKKLF. CDR3 DNA: TGTGCCTTGTGGGAGGATTATTATAAGAAACTCTTT.

For this clone: Within the sample, other DNA sequences also encode this same CDR3. The chain couples TRGV2 to TRGJ1 or TRGJ2. The germline V gene encodes CDR1 EGSNGY and CDR2 YDSYNSKV. This CDR3 contains 11 residues. V trimming: 0 bases; J trimming: 8 bases; junction bases outside the gene matches: 1. The CDR3 loop is CATWDGHKKLF. Here the CDR3 DNA reads TGTGCCACCTGGGACGGGCATAAGAAACTCTTT.

This clone is large. The chain recombines TRGV3 with TRGJ1 or TRGJ2. Germline-derived CDR1 and CDR2 are VTNTFY and YDVSTARD (reference sequence). The CDR3 contains 15 residues. The V and J ends lost 0 bases and 3 bases, in that order; junction bases with no gene match: 8. DNA of the CDR3: TGTGCCACCTGGGACAGGCCGCTACTTTATTATAAGAAACTCTTT. Amino acids: CATWDRPLLYYKKLF.

The rearrangement links TRGV8 to TRGJ1 or TRGJ2. This CDR3 has 11 residues. Germline values: CDR1 VENAVY, CDR2 YDSYNSRV. Losses at the gene ends were 0 bases for V and 12 bases for J; bases not matched to a gene: 5. CDR3 DNA sequence: TGTGCCACCTGGGATAGGCGGGGGAAACTCTTT. This gives the protein CATWDRRGKLF.